The 17 T cell receptor beta chains below all came from one sample that was sequenced in a study of T-cell reconstitution after alpha-beta-depleted transplantation in children. Unique molecular identifiers were used to barcode this TCRbeta library. One entry per CDR3 protein, called by TCRdb with MiXCR from the PCR reads. This repertoire shows about 360,000 distinct CDR3 sequences, about 14% found once; its top ten account for around 4.5%. Sample: PBMCs, taken from the stem cell graft. These receptors were obtained from a human donor who donated a stem cell graft to a child with Fanconi anemia.

This chain links TRBV2 with TRBJ2-1; 13 nucleotides line up with TRBD2. The trim removed 6 bases at V and 8 bases at J, leaving 7 bases unmatched. Germline lookup yields CDR1 SNHLY and CDR2 FYNNEI. The CDR3 totals 15 residues. The CDR3 region is CASSRLAGGRDEQFF. CDR3 coding DNA: TGTGCCAGCAGCCGACTAGCGGGGGGCCGGGATGAGCAGTTCTTC.

The V call is TRBV20-1, the J call TRBJ2-3; TRBD2 agrees at 8 bases. Germline loops: CDR1 DFQATT, CDR2 SNEGSKA (reference sequence). The V segment lost 3 bases and the J segment 3 bases; nucleotides outside the gene matches: 8. There are 15 residues in the CDR3. In nucleotides, the CDR3 is TGCAGTGCTAGCGGGGGGGCCGGGAGTACAGATACGCAGTATTTT. The encoded protein is CSASGGAGSTDTQYF.

This clonotype was seen many times. The chain links TRBV12-3 or TRBV12-4 to TRBJ1-3, with D unresolved. The CDR3 runs to 12 residues. Trimming left V 7 bases short and J 4 bases short, with 8 bases between. The CDR3 nucleotides read TGTGCCAGCATAAGGCTCGGAAACACCATATATTTT. This sequence encodes CASIRLGNTIYF.

This clonotype was seen at least ten times. The chain carries TRBV5-1 and TRBJ1-1; D unresolved. The germline V and J ends were trimmed by 3 bases and 1 base, with 10 bases remaining between them. The CDR3 runs 14 residues. Germline loops: CDR1 SGHRS, CDR2 YFSETQ. CDR3 loop: CASSYLPGNTEAFF. CDR3 DNA sequence: TGCGCCAGCAGCTATCTACCAGGGAACACTGAAGCTTTCTTT.

This clonotype was seen only a few times. The chain carries TRBV14 and TRBJ2-1; D gene uncertain. There are 13 residues in the CDR3. The germline V gene has CDR1 SGHDN and CDR2 FVKESK. The V end lost 2 bases, the J end lost 6 bases, and 8 bases lay between the germline ends. The CDR3 sequence is CASSQRRSNEQFF. DNA of the CDR3: TGTGCCAGCAGCCAACGTCGTAGCAATGAGCAGTTCTTC.

This clonotype has at least ten counts. The V call is TRBV4-2, the J call TRBJ2-1; D ambiguous. CDR1 and CDR2 (germline): LGHNA, YNFKEQ. Trimming cost V 1 base and J 9 bases, with 10 bases left between them. CDR3 size: 13 residues. The CDR3 loop is CASSQVAGREQFF. The CDR3 DNA sequence: TGTGCCAGCAGCCAAGTTGCCGGACGTGAGCAGTTCTTC.

V and J are TRBV5-1 and TRBJ2-3; D is unresolved. The length of the CDR3 is 12 residues. CDR1 is SGHRS and CDR2 is YFSETQ in the germline V gene. Trimming shortened V by 6 bases and J by 3 bases, and 8 bases separated the two germline ends. The chain's CDR3 is CASKAGTDTQYF. The CDR3 DNA sequence: TGCGCCAGCAAGGCAGGAACAGATACGCAGTATTTT. The entire variable domain, with the rest obtained from reference TRBV5-1 and TRBJ2-3, is as follows: KAGVTQTPRYLIKTRGQQVTLSCSPISGHRSVSWYQQTPGQGLQFLFEYFSETQRNKGNFPGRFSGRQFSNSRSEMNVSTLELGDSALYLCASKAGTDTQYFGPGTRLTVL.

This chain joins TRBV5-1 and TRBJ2-2; D is unclear. Germline assignment: CDR1 SGHRS and CDR2 YFSETQ. This CDR3 is 15 amino acids long. V was pared by 3 bases and J by 2 bases, with 11 bases between. The CDR3 spells CASSSWTDNTGELFF. CDR3 DNA: TGCGCCAGCAGCTCCTGGACGGATAACACCGGGGAGCTGTTTTTT.

This clonotype was detected ten times or more. The genes are TRBV3-1 and TRBJ2-3, with 8 bases that match TRBD2. With V trimmed by 3 bases and J by 6 bases, 5 bases remained unmatched. CDR1 is LGHDT and CDR2 is YNNKEL in the germline V gene (reference sequence). This CDR3 has 14 amino acids. The CDR3 nucleotides are TGTGCCAGCAGCCAGGGACTAGGATCCGATACGCAGTATTTT. Protein: CASSQGLGSDTQYF.

V usage is TRBV20-1 and J usage is TRBJ1-1; D is perhaps TRBD1 (6 bases). The CDR3 totals 17 residues. V lost 3 bases, J lost 3 bases, and 23 bases lay in between. In germline, CDR1 is DFQATT, CDR2 SNEGSKA (reference sequence). This CDR3 reads CSASYLSFAGEDTEAFF. The DNA of the CDR3 is TGCAGTGCTAGTTATTTAAGTTTTGCAGGGGAAGACACTGAAGCTTTCTTT.

This clonotype was observed at least ten times. This chain links TRBV7-8 with TRBJ2-7; unclear D gene. The CDR3 loop spans 11 amino acids. Germline assignment: CDR1 SGHVS and CDR2 FQNEAQ. V gave up 2 bases and J gave up 6 bases, with 5 bases separating them. CDR3 protein: CASSLSVEQYF. The CDR3 nucleotides are TGTGCCAGCAGCTTATCAGTCGAGCAGTACTTC.

This clonotype was seen ten or more times. The chain couples TRBV7-2 to TRBJ2-2, with D uncertain. Germline CDR1 and CDR2: SGHTA and FQGNSA. The V end was cut by 3 bases, the J end by 2 bases, with 7 bases between. This CDR3 has 14 residues. For the CDR3, the DNA is TGTGCCAGCAGCTTCCGGACCAACACCGGGGAGCTGTTTTTT. As protein: CASSFRTNTGELFF.

The chain joins TRBV4-2 to TRBJ1-4; D is uncertain. The CDR3 length is 14 residues. The V gene lost 10 bases and the J gene lost 13 bases, with 25 bases spanning the gap. Germline V gives CDR1 LGHNA, CDR2 YNFKEQ. This CDR3 reads CAMGHGLVCWRLFF. The DNA of the CDR3 is TGTGCCATGGGCCACGGGCTGGTCTGCTGGAGACTGTTTTTT.

This sequence joins TRBV10-3 and TRBJ2-2, with 9 bases identical to TRBD1. Trimming removed 4 bases from V and 2 bases from J; junction bases left unmatched: 2. Germline V gene lookup returns CDR1 ENHRY and CDR2 SYGVKD. The CDR3 runs 15 residues. DNA for the CDR3: TGTGCCATCAGTGTTACAGGGGGCAACACCGGGGAGCTGTTTTTT. It translates to CAISVTGGNTGELFF.

The chain is built from TRBV6-1 and TRBJ2-1; 10 bases agree with TRBD2. This CDR3 contains 15 residues. Germline values: CDR1 MNHNS, CDR2 SASEGT. The V gene end was trimmed by 5 bases and the J gene end by 8 bases; junction bases not matched to a gene: 9. The CDR3 DNA reads as TGTGCCAGCAGTAGCGGGGGGGCCGCAGGCCATGAGCAGTTCTTC. Translation gives CASSSGGAAGHEQFF.

Many counts were recorded for this clonotype. In nucleotides, the CDR3 is TGTGCCAGCAGCTCTTCGACCTCATACAATGAGCAGTTCTTC. Protein sequence: CASSSSTSYNEQFF. The gene calls are TRBV7-8 and TRBJ2-1; D ambiguous. The CDR3 length is 14 residues. V was cut by 4 bases and J by 4 bases, with 11 bases left in between. In germline, CDR1 is SGHVS, CDR2 FQNEAQ.

This chain links TRBV4-3 with TRBJ1-1, with D possibly TRBD1 on 5 matching bases. V lost 0 bases, J lost 1 base, and 15 bases lay in between. Per germline, CDR1 LGHNA and CDR2 YSLEER. The CDR3 runs 17 residues. In DNA, the CDR3 is TGCGCCAGCAGCCAAGATCTAAGTGTTAGGGGGAACACTGAAGCTTTCTTT. It translates to CASSQDLSVRGNTEAFF.